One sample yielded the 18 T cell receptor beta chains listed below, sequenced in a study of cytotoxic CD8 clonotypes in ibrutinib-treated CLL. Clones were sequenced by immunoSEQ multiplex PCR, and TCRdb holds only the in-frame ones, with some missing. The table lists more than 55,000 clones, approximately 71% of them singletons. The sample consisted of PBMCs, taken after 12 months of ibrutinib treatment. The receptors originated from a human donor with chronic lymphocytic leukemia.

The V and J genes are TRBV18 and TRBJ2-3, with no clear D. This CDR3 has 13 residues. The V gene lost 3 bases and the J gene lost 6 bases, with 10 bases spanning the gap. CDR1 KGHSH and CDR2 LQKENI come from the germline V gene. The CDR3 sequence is CASSPSSRDTQYF. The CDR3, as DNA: TGTGCCAGCTCACCCTCGTCGCGGGATACGCAGTATTTT.

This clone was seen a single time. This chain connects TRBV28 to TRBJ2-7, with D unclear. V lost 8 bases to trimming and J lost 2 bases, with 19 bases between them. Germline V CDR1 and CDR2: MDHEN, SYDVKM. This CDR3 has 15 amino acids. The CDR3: CASYPRVPSAYEQYF. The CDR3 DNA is TGTGCCAGCTATCCTCGAGTACCCTCCGCCTACGAGCAGTACTTC.

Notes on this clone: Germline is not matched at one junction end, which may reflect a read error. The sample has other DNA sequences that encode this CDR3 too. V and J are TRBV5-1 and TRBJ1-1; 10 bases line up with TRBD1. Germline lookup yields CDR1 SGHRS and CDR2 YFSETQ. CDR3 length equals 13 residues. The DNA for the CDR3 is TGCGCCAGCAGTTTGGGGGACAGGGGAGAAGCTTTCTTT. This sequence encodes CASSLGDRGEAFF.

The CDR3 DNA is TGTGCCAGCAGCGGGACAGGGGGCTTAGAGACCCAGTACTTC. Translating gives CASSGTGGLETQYF. V is TRBV28 and J is TRBJ2-5; 12 nucleotides match TRBD1. CDR3 length equals 14 residues. Germline lookup yields CDR1 MDHEN and CDR2 SYDVKM. Trimming cost V 6 bases and J 4 bases; bases outside gene matches: 3.

The CDR3 coding sequence is TGTGCCTGGACTAAAACGTATGGCTACACCTTC. It is translated as CAWTKTYGYTF. The chain employs TRBV30 and TRBJ1-2; D remains ambiguous. CDR3 length equals 11 residues. Trimming took off 4 bases at V and 5 bases at J, with 8 bases between the two ends. Looked up from germline, CDR1 is GTSNPN and CDR2 is SVGIG (reference sequence).

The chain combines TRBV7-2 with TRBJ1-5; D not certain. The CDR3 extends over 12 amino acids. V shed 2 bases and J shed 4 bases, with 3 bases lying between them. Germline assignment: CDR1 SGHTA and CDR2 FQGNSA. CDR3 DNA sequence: TGTGCCAGCAGCTTATGGAATCAGCCCCAGCATTTT. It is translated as CASSLWNQPQHF. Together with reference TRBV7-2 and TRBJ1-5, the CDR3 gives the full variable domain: GAGVSQSPSNKVTEKGKDVELRCDPISGHTALYWYRQSLGQGLEFLIYFQGNSAPDKSGLPSDRFSAERTGGSVSTLTIQRTQQEDSAVYLCASSLWNQPQHFGDGTRLSIL.

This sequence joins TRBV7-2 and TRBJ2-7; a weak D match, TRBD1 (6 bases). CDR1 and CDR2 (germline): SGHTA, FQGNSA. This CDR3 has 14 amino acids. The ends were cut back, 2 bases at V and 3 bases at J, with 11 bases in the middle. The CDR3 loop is CASSLTTGYYEQYF. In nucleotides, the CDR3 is TGTGCCAGCAGCTTAACCACAGGGTACTACGAGCAGTACTTC.

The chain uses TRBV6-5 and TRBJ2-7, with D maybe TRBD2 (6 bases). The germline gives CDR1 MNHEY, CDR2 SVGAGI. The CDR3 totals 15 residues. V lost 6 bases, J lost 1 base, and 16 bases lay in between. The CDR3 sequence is CASSLGGSVSYEQYF. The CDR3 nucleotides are TGTGCCAGCAGCCTTGGGGGGAGTGTTTCCTACGAGCAGTACTTC.

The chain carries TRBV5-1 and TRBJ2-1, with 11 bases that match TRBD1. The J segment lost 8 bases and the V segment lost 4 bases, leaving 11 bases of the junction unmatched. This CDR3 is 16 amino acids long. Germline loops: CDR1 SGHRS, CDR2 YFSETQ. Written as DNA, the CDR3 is TGCGCCAGCAGCACAGGACAGGGGGCCGTTTGGGATGAGCAGTTCTTC. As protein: CASSTGQGAVWDEQFF.

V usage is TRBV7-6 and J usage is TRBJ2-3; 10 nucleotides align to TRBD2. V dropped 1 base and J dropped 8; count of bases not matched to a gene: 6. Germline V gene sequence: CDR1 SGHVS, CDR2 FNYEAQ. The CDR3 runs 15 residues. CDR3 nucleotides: TGTGCCAGCAGCTTAGGGCTAGCGGGAGAGCCTACGCAGTATTTT. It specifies CASSLGLAGEPTQYF. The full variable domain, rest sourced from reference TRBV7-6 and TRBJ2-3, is GAGVSQSPRYKVTKRGQDVALRCDPISGHVSLYWYRQALGQGPEFLTYFNYEAQQDKSGLPNDRFSAERPEGSISTLTIQRTEQRDSAMYRCASSLGLAGEPTQYFGPGTRLTVL.

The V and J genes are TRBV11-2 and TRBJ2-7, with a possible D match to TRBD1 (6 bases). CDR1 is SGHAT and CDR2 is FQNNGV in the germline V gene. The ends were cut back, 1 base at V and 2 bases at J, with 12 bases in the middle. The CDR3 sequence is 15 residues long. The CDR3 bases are TGTGCCAGCAGCTTAGGACAGGCTAAAACCTACGAGCAGTACTTC. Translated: CASSLGQAKTYEQYF.

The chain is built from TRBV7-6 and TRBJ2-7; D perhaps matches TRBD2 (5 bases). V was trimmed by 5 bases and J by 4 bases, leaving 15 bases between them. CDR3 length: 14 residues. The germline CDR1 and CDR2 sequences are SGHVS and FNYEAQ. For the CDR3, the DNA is TGTGCCAGCAGCAGAGGAGAGGGTATATACGAGCAGTACTTC. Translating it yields CASSRGEGIYEQYF.

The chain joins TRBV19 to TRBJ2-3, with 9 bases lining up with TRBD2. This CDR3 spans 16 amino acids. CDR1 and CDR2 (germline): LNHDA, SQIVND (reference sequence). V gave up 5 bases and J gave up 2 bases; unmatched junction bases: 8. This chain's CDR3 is CASSLLAGTPTDTQYF. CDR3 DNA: TGTGCCAGTAGTTTGCTAGCGGGAACCCCCACAGATACGCAGTATTTT.

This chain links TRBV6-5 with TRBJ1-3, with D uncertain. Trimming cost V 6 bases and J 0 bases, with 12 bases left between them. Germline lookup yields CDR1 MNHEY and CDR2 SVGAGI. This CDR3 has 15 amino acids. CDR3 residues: CASSRRSFSGNTIYF. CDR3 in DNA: TGTGCCAGCAGCCGGCGTTCCTTCTCTGGAAACACCATATATTTT.

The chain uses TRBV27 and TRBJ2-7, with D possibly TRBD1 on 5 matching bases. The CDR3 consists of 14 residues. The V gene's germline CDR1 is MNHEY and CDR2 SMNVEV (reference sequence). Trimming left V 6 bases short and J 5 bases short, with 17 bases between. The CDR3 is CASRRATGRDEQYF. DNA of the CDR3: TGTGCCAGCAGAAGGGCAACAGGTAGGGACGAGCAGTACTTC.

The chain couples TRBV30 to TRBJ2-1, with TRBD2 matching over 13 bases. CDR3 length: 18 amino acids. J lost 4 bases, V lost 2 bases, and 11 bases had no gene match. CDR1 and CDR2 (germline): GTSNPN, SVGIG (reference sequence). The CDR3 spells CAWSSLGLAGDGYNEQFF. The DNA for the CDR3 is TGTGCCTGGAGTTCCCTCGGACTAGCGGGAGATGGGTACAATGAGCAGTTCTTC.

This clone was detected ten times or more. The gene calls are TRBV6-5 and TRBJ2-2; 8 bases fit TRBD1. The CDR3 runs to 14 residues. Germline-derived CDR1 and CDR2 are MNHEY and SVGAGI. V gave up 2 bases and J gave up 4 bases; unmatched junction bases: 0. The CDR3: CASSYDRGTGELFF. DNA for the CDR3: TGTGCCAGCAGTTACGACAGGGGCACCGGGGAGCTGTTTTTT.

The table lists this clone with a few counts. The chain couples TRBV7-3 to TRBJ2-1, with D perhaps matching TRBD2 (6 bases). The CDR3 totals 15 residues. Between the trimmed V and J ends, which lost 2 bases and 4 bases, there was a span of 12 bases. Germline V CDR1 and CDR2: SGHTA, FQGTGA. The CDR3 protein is CASSLDGSMYNEQFF. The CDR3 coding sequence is TGTGCCAGCAGCTTAGACGGGAGTATGTACAATGAGCAGTTCTTC.